In this sample, the clone carrying this T cell receptor (beta chain) turned up a few times. Antigen: not known. The record originates from a study of T cell repertoires in cytomegalovirus infection. Study at large: A matching HLA type, together with CMV infection, was signaled by public TCR beta signatures.

Each CDR3 protein is one row after TCRdb ran MiXCR on the reads. The table has about 740,000 distinct CDR3 sequences, under 40% seen once. General study points: Cumulated frequencies of public TCR beta families served to identify carriers of CMV plus the relevant HLA. Across the ex vivo response, the dominant clonotypes were HLA-C-restricted CMV-specific TCR beta clonotypes.

The specimen was PBMCs. This sequence originates from a human donor in good health (CMV status not recorded). Some clones in this sample may be carry-over from other donors' samples.

The DNA of the CDR3 is TGTGCCAGCAGCTCTAGACAGGGGGCTGCCATGGCCCGTGTTGGCGCTTTCTTT. This translates into CASSSRQGAAMARVGAFF. This sequence joins TRBV7-2 and TRBJ1-1, with TRBD1 matching over 10 bases. The CDR3 totals 18 residues. V dropped 4 bases and J dropped 11; count of bases not matched to a gene: 22. Germline lookup yields CDR1 SGHTA and CDR2 FQGNSA.